The 21 T cell receptor beta chains presented below share a single source sample, sequenced in a study of T-cell memory formation after mild COVID-19. MiXCR was run by TCRdb on the 5' RACE reads, yielding one entry per CDR3 protein. Of around 200,000 distinct CDR3 sequences in the sample, about 10% are singletons; the top ten hold 2.5% to 3.5%. The source material was PBMCs or a T cell subset sorted from them (not recorded which). The receptor source for this set is a man between 18 and 35 years old who had mild COVID-19 (a few samples of this study predate the infection). Cell type and time point are not known.

The table lists this clonotype with a few counts. V usage is TRBV4-1 and J usage is TRBJ1-3; 7 bases align to TRBD1. CDR3 length: 16 residues. The V gene end was trimmed by 3 bases and the J gene end by 2 bases; junction bases not matched to a gene: 7. Germline V lookup: CDR1 MGHRA, CDR2 YSYEKL. The CDR3 protein is CASSQNRGLTGNTIYF. The CDR3 DNA follows: TGCGCCAGCAGCCAGAACAGGGGCCTCACTGGAAACACCATATATTTT.

This clonotype was counted a single time. This chain joins TRBV20-1 and TRBJ2-1; D is undetermined. CDR1 is DFQATT and CDR2 is SNEGSKA in the germline V gene (reference sequence). V lost 1 base and J 11 bases, leaving 12 bases between the germline ends. There are 12 residues in the CDR3. This CDR3 reads CSARGSPQQQFF. The DNA of the CDR3 is TGCAGTGCTAGAGGGTCTCCTCAACAGCAGTTCTTC.

This clonotype was found a few times. The V call is TRBV24-1, the J call TRBJ2-7; a weak D match, TRBD2 (6 bases). The CDR3 sequence is 15 residues long. Looked up from germline, CDR1 is KGHDR and CDR2 is SFDVKD. V was pared by 9 bases and J by 5 bases, with 22 bases between. As DNA, the CDR3 is TGTGCCACCCCATGGGCTAGCGAGGGAAGGGACGAGCAGTACGTC. The encoded protein is CATPWASEGRDEQYV.

This clonotype has only a few counts. The genes are TRBV20-1 and TRBJ2-7; a possible D gene is TRBD2 (7 bases). The CDR3 spans 13 residues. Germline V gene lookup returns CDR1 DFQATT and CDR2 SNEGSKA (reference sequence). Trimming stripped 3 bases from V and 1 base from J, with 10 bases between. The CDR3 protein is CSASRGGSYEQYF. The CDR3 coding sequence is TGCAGTGCTAGTAGGGGGGGATCCTACGAGCAGTACTTC.

This rearrangement joins TRBV20-1 to TRBJ1-2; 9 bases agree with TRBD1. V was pared by 3 bases and J by 1 base, with 9 bases of the junction left unmatched. Germline V gives CDR1 DFQATT, CDR2 SNEGSKA (reference sequence). CDR3 length: 16 amino acids. CDR3 amino acids: CSASPRQGEFNYGYTF. CDR3 DNA sequence: TGCAGTGCTAGTCCAAGACAGGGGGAATTTAACTATGGCTACACCTTC.

This clonotype was detected only a few times. This chain joins TRBV24-1 and TRBJ1-5, with TRBD1 matching 10 bases. CDR3 length: 15 residues. Germline values: CDR1 KGHDR, CDR2 SFDVKD. Trimming at V came to 5 bases and at J to 4 bases, leaving 4 bases not matched to a gene. DNA of the CDR3: TGTGCCACCAGTGGGGGGACAGGGGATAATCAGCCCCAGCATTTT. Its translation: CATSGGTGDNQPQHF.

Only a few counts were recorded for this clonotype. The chain has TRBV4-2 and TRBJ1-4; D is possibly TRBD1 (5 bases). The CDR3 length is 16 residues. V lost 5 bases and J 0 bases, leaving 13 bases between the germline ends. Looked up from germline, CDR1 is LGHNA and CDR2 is YNFKEQ. The DNA of the CDR3 is TGTGCCAGCAGCGATGGACAACTTGCAACTAATGAAAAACTGTTTTTT. Its translation is CASSDGQLATNEKLFF.

This clonotype was found a few times. This chain joins TRBV9 and TRBJ2-3; possibly TRBD1 for D (5 bases). CDR3 length equals 13 residues. Germline V CDR1 and CDR2: SGDLS, YYNGEE. V was cut by 5 bases and J by 5 bases, with 12 bases left in between. CDR3 coding DNA: TGTGCCAGCAGTCAGGGCCCTGGAGATACGCAGTATTTT. It translates to CASSQGPGDTQYF.

This clonotype was counted between two and nine times. The rearrangement uses TRBV5-1 and TRBJ2-1; 7 nucleotides agree with TRBD2. J was trimmed by 1 base and V by 2 bases; bases with no gene match: 9. The CDR3 length is 17 residues. Germline CDR1 reads SGHRS; CDR2 reads YFSETQ. CDR3 bases: TGCGCCAGCAGCTTCATGGTCGGCGGGGGTTCCTACAATGAGCAGTTCTTC. Protein product: CASSFMVGGGSYNEQFF.

A few counts support this clonotype. The V and J genes are TRBV29-1 and TRBJ1-2; D perhaps matches TRBD1 (6 bases). Trimming removed 5 bases from V and 7 bases from J, with 14 bases in between. The length of the CDR3 is 12 residues. Germline loops: CDR1 SQVTM, CDR2 ANQGSEA. Here the CDR3 DNA reads TGCAGCGTTCATCGGGTCAGGGGTGGCTACACCTTC. Translated: CSVHRVRGGYTF.

The chain couples TRBV7-2 to TRBJ2-1; D assignment may be TRBD1 or TRBD2 (5 bases each). The germline V and J ends were trimmed by 3 bases and 4 bases, with 10 bases remaining between them. CDR3 length equals 14 residues. Germline V gene data show CDR1 as SGHTA and CDR2 as FQGNSA. CDR3 amino acids: CASSFGTDYNEQFF. The CDR3 nucleotides are TGTGCCAGCAGCTTCGGGACCGATTACAATGAGCAGTTCTTC.

The chain carries TRBV19 and TRBJ1-2; D is undetermined. The CDR3 extends over 16 amino acids. V was shortened by 2 bases and J by 2 bases, with 15 bases between the two germline ends. Germline-derived CDR1 and CDR2 are LNHDA and SQIVND (reference sequence). CDR3 sequence (DNA): TGTGCCAGTAGTATATTCGGGTGGGCACAAAACTATGGCTACACCTTC. Its translation is CASSIFGWAQNYGYTF.

The V gene is TRBV7-9, the J gene TRBJ2-3, with D perhaps matching TRBD1 (6 bases). Germline-derived CDR1 and CDR2 are SEHNR and FQNEAQ (reference sequence). Trimming removed 5 bases at V and 2 bases at J, with 17 bases between. This CDR3 spans 16 amino acids. The CDR3 region has the DNA TGTGCCAGCAGCCCGTCATTGACAGGTTACACAGATACGCAGTATTTT. This encodes CASSPSLTGYTDTQYF. The variable domain in full, with the rest retrieved from reference TRBV7-9 and TRBJ2-3, is DTGVSQNPRHKITKRGQNVTFRCDPISEHNRLYWYRQTLGQGPEFLTYFQNEAQLEKSRLLSDRFSAERPKGSFSTLEIQRTEQGDSAMYLCASSPSLTGYTDTQYFGPGTRLTVL.

This clonotype showed up just a few times. The chain links TRBV12-3 or TRBV12-4 to TRBJ1-5; D is undetermined. The CDR3 is 15 residues long. V lost 4 bases to trimming and J lost 5 bases, with 15 bases between them. CDR3 region: CASSWVEGGYQPQHF. CDR3 DNA: TGTGCCAGCAGTTGGGTAGAGGGAGGGTATCAGCCCCAGCATTTT.

The chain combines TRBV7-6 with TRBJ1-4; 7 nucleotides line up with TRBD1. This CDR3 has 16 residues. The germline V gene has CDR1 SGHVS and CDR2 FNYEAQ. V trimming: 5 bases; J trimming: 5 bases; junction bases outside the gene matches: 11. The CDR3 is CASSLRPGGMNEKLFF. CDR3 DNA: TGTGCCAGCAGCCTACGACCAGGGGGGATGAATGAAAAACTGTTTTTT.

This clonotype was detected only a few times. V usage is TRBV6-5 and J usage is TRBJ2-7; 8 nucleotides match TRBD2. CDR3 length: 14 amino acids. Germline V gene data show CDR1 as MNHEY and CDR2 as SVGAGI. Losses at the gene ends were 4 bases for V and 1 base for J; bases not matched to a gene: 3. The CDR3 DNA is TGTGCCAGCAGTTCACGGGGGGGATCCTACGAGCAGTACTTC. Its translation: CASSSRGGSYEQYF.

In its sample, this clonotype was seen many times. The chain carries TRBV7-9 and TRBJ2-3; D is unresolved. Germline loops: CDR1 SEHNR, CDR2 FQNEAQ (reference sequence). Trimming removed 1 base from V and 2 bases from J, with 13 bases in between. There are 16 residues in the CDR3. The CDR3 sequence is CASSLVVGRDTDTQYF. DNA of the CDR3: TGTGCCAGCAGCTTAGTCGTAGGCCGAGACACAGATACGCAGTATTTT.

In this sample, this clonotype turned up many times. The CDR3, as DNA: TGCGCCAGCAGCCCGACCGTTGCTGGTGGCTACACCTTC. Encoded protein: CASSPTVAGGYTF. The chain carries TRBV4-3 and TRBJ1-2; D is undetermined. Germline V gene sequence: CDR1 LGHNA, CDR2 YSLEER. Between the trimmed V and J ends, which lost 4 bases and 7 bases, there was a span of 13 bases. This CDR3 region has 13 residues.

This clonotype was counted between two and nine times. The chain recombines TRBV15 with TRBJ1-3; maybe TRBD1 (6 bases). The CDR3 totals 16 residues. V was clipped by 5 bases and J by 2 bases, with 16 bases between them. Germline V gene lookup returns CDR1 LNHNV and CDR2 YYDKDF (reference sequence). The DNA of the CDR3 is TGTGCCACCAGCGGGGGCTCGGGAAACCCTGGAAACACCATATATTTT. It translates to CATSGGSGNPGNTIYF.

CDR3 nucleotide sequence: TGTGCCAGCAGTTTCCGATTTACCCCCTCGAGACAGGGGGCCTTGCCCCAGCATTTT. As protein: CASSFRFTPSRQGALPQHF. This chain links TRBV12-3 or TRBV12-4 with TRBJ1-5; 10 bases match TRBD1. Trimming cost V 3 bases and J 9 bases; bases outside gene matches: 20. The CDR3 covers 19 residues.

The chain joins TRBV12-3 or TRBV12-4 to TRBJ2-3; 9 bases fit TRBD2. Germline trimming cut 11 bases from V and 4 bases from J; bases unmatched to any gene: 10. The CDR3 spans 14 residues. CDR3 DNA sequence: TGTGCCGGAGCGGGGGGCGGGCCCTCAGATACGCAGTATTTT. This gives the protein CAGAGGGPSDTQYF.